The next 25 T cell receptor beta chains were all read from a single sample in a study of T cells after yellow fever vaccination. TCRdb ran MiXCR on the 5' RACE reads and lists one entry per CDR3 protein. The sample yields under 55,000 distinct CDR3 sequences, 6.5% to 8.5% seen once. Sequences were derived from CD8+ T cells not binding an NS4B(214-222) dextramer, sorted from PBMCs, sampled around 45 days after the first yellow fever vaccination. Receptors originate from a man between 18 and 35 years old who received the YFV17D yellow fever vaccine.

V usage is TRBV6-1 and J usage is TRBJ2-5; the match to TRBD2 covers 8 bases. This CDR3 is built from 17 residues. V dropped 5 bases and J dropped 5; count of bases not matched to a gene: 16. Germline V gives CDR1 MNHNS, CDR2 SASEGT. The CDR3 reads CASSPTSGAPGGETQYF. The DNA of the CDR3 is TGTGCCAGCAGTCCTACGAGCGGGGCTCCGGGGGGGGAGACCCAGTACTTC.

This clonotype occurred a few times. The chain has TRBV19 and TRBJ2-7, with TRBD1 matching 10 bases. CDR1 LNHDA and CDR2 SQIVND come from the germline V gene (reference sequence). This CDR3 region has 15 residues. V shed 4 bases, J shed 4 bases, and the junction held 7 bases outside the gene matches. CDR3 protein: CASSTPGTGVYEQYF. Here the CDR3 DNA reads TGTGCCAGTAGTACCCCCGGGACAGGGGTTTACGAGCAGTACTTC.

This clonotype was seen more than once but under ten times. The chain employs TRBV11-1 and TRBJ1-6; 9 nucleotides agree with TRBD1. The CDR3 spans 16 residues. Germline assignment: CDR1 SGHAT and CDR2 FQDESV (reference sequence). V was clipped by 5 bases and J by 7 bases; unmatched bases: 9. The chain's CDR3 is CASSLTGGSGNSPLHF. The CDR3 nucleotides read TGTGCCAGCAGCCTAACAGGGGGCTCGGGGAATTCACCCCTCCACTTT. Based on the CDR3 plus reference TRBV11-1 and TRBJ1-6, the full variable domain is EAEVAQSPRYKITEKSQAVAFWCDPISGHATLYWYRQILGQGPELLVQFQDESVVDDSQLPKDRFSAERLKGVDSTLKIQPAELGDSAMYLCASSLTGGSGNSPLHFGNGTRLTVT.

This clonotype was observed a few times. V gene TRBV7-9 combines with J gene TRBJ1-3, with D unresolved. Trimming left V 1 base short and J 2 bases short, with 6 bases between. Germline CDR1 is SEHNR and CDR2 is FQNEAQ (reference sequence). The CDR3 is 14 amino acids. The CDR3 nucleotides are TGTGCCAGCAGCTTAGACGGTACTGGAAACACCATATATTTT. The encoded protein is CASSLDGTGNTIYF.

This clonotype was recorded a few times. V and J are TRBV19 and TRBJ2-3; unclear D gene. Trimming removed 5 bases at V and 0 bases at J, with 9 bases between. The CDR3 length is 14 residues. Germline V gene data show CDR1 as LNHDA and CDR2 as SQIVND (reference sequence). The CDR3 region has the DNA TGTGCCAGTAGTTGGGCAGTAAGCACAGATACGCAGTATTTT. Amino acid sequence: CASSWAVSTDTQYF.

V and J are TRBV27 and TRBJ1-1, with D uncertain. Germline values: CDR1 MNHEY, CDR2 SMNVEV (reference sequence). CDR3 length: 11 residues. V was trimmed by 0 bases and J by 8 bases, leaving 4 bases between them. The CDR3 protein is CASSLSGEAFF. CDR3 bases: TGTGCCAGCAGTTTATCTGGAGAAGCTTTCTTT.

The V call is TRBV10-3, the J call TRBJ2-2, with 11 nucleotides matching TRBD1. The CDR3 totals 16 residues. The V gene's germline CDR1 is ENHRY and CDR2 SYGVKD. The V and J ends lost 10 bases and 4 bases, in that order; junction bases with no gene match: 11. In nucleotides, the CDR3 is TGTGCCACCGCACCGACCGGGACAGGGGGCACCGGGGAGCTGTTTTTT. This codes for CATAPTGTGGTGELFF.

This sequence joins TRBV6-5 and TRBJ1-5; D is unclear. CDR3 length: 13 residues. In germline, CDR1 is MNHEY, CDR2 SVGAGI. With 8 bases removed from V and 7 bases from J, the gap between germline ends came to 15 bases. CDR3 loop: CASGTPWVQPQHF. The CDR3 DNA reads TGTGCCAGCGGAACACCATGGGTCCAGCCCCAGCATTTT.

This clonotype was observed many times. The chain couples TRBV25-1 to TRBJ2-5; 11 nucleotides align to TRBD1. The CDR3 totals 18 residues. The V and J ends lost 0 bases and 6 bases, in that order; junction bases with no gene match: 12. Germline-derived CDR1 and CDR2 are MGHDK and SYGVNS. The CDR3 is CASSEYKGQGVRAQTQYF. The CDR3 region has the DNA TGTGCCAGCAGTGAATATAAGGGACAGGGGGTAAGGGCACAGACCCAGTACTTC.

The chain recombines TRBV27 with TRBJ2-7; the D is unclear. Germline loops: CDR1 MNHEY, CDR2 SMNVEV (reference sequence). The CDR3 runs 14 residues. Trimming pared 3 bases from V and 0 bases from J, leaving 9 bases between. The CDR3 DNA follows: TGTGCCAGCAGTTTCACTCCTAGCTCCTACGAGCAGTACTTC. Amino acids: CASSFTPSSYEQYF.

This clonotype was seen at least ten times. The rearrangement joins TRBV5-1 to TRBJ2-7; D uncertain. With 4 bases removed from V and 3 bases from J, the gap between germline ends came to 5 bases. The CDR3 is made up of 11 amino acids. Germline V CDR1 and CDR2: SGHRS, YFSETQ. The CDR3, as DNA: TGCGCCAGCAGCGACGGCTACGAGCAGTACTTC. Translation: CASSDGYEQYF.

In this sample, this clonotype turned up a few times. The rearrangement uses TRBV2 and TRBJ2-7; a weak D match, TRBD1 (5 bases). Germline-derived CDR1 and CDR2 are SNHLY and FYNNEI. With 5 bases removed from V and 0 bases from J, the gap between germline ends came to 14 bases. This CDR3 spans 15 amino acids. The DNA for the CDR3 is TGTGCCAGCAGTATGTCAGGGTATACCTCCTACGAGCAGTACTTC. Residues: CASSMSGYTSYEQYF. Complete variable domain (other parts from reference TRBV2 and TRBJ2-7): EPEVTQTPSHQVTQMGQEVILRCVPISNHLYFYWYRQILGQKVEFLVSFYNNEISEKSEIFDDQFSVERPDGSNFTLKIRSTKLEDSAMYFCASSMSGYTSYEQYFGPGTRLTVT.

The V call is TRBV27, the J call TRBJ1-2; a weak D match, TRBD1 (5 bases). Germline-derived CDR1 and CDR2 are MNHEY and SMNVEV (reference sequence). This CDR3 spans 15 amino acids. Trimming pared 6 bases from V and 3 bases from J, leaving 17 bases between. CDR3: CASRGPVGGYYGYTF. CDR3 DNA: TGTGCCAGCAGGGGGCCTGTGGGGGGATACTATGGCTACACCTTC.

This clonotype was detected many times. The genes are TRBV28 and TRBJ2-3; 8 nucleotides agree with TRBD1. The CDR3 totals 14 residues. After removal of 7 bases from V and 4 bases from J, the junction contained 7 bases not matched to a gene. The germline gives CDR1 MDHEN, CDR2 SYDVKM. The CDR3 nucleotides read TGTGCCAGCACGGGACAGGTTGTTCCAGATACGCAGTATTTT. It specifies CASTGQVVPDTQYF.

This clonotype was found a few times. V gene TRBV12-3 or TRBV12-4 combines with J gene TRBJ2-3; D tentatively fits TRBD1 or TRBD2 (6 bases each). The CDR3 loop spans 15 amino acids. Deletions cut 5 bases from V and 4 bases from J, with 16 bases between. The CDR3 is CASSLGGLGADTQYF. The CDR3 bases are TGTGCCAGCAGTCTAGGGGGGCTCGGGGCAGATACGCAGTATTTT.

In this sample, this clonotype turned up many times. This chain's CDR3 is CASSQDLGLAGGTIYNEQFF. The DNA for the CDR3 is TGTGCCAGCAGCCAAGATCTGGGACTAGCGGGGGGCACGATCTACAATGAGCAGTTCTTC. This chain connects TRBV4-2 to TRBJ2-1, with 15 positions matching TRBD2. The trim removed 0 bases at V and 3 bases at J, leaving 9 bases unmatched. This CDR3 comprises 20 residues. Germline V CDR1 and CDR2: LGHNA, YNFKEQ.

This clonotype was counted between two and nine times. The chain joins TRBV6-2 or TRBV6-3 to TRBJ2-5; TRBD2 matches 8 bases. This CDR3 is built from 15 residues. The ends lost 2 bases at V and 1 base at J; junction bases unmatched: 3. The V gene's germline CDR1 is MNHEY and CDR2 SVGEGT. Here the CDR3 reads CASSYTSGGQETQYF. The CDR3 DNA reads as TGTGCCAGCAGTTACACAAGCGGGGGCCAAGAGACCCAGTACTTC.

The V call is TRBV7-6, the J call TRBJ2-2, with 7 nucleotides matching TRBD1. There are 17 residues in the CDR3. The ends lost 5 bases at V and 3 bases at J; junction bases unmatched: 12. The germline V gene has CDR1 SGHVS and CDR2 FNYEAQ. DNA for the CDR3: TGTGCCAGCAGCCGTCTTCAGGGGGTAAACCACACCGGGGAGCTGTTTTTT. Translating gives CASSRLQGVNHTGELFF.

The V and J genes are TRBV29-1 and TRBJ2-7, with D hard to call. The CDR3 runs to 13 residues. Germline CDR1 and CDR2: SQVTM and ANQGSEA. V lost 1 base to trimming and J lost 4 bases, with 11 bases between them. The CDR3 sequence: CSVEGSTRYEQYF. The CDR3 DNA is TGCAGCGTTGAAGGGTCAACCAGGTACGAGCAGTACTTC.

This clonotype was seen at least ten times. This chain connects TRBV20-1 to TRBJ2-3, with TRBD2 as a possible D gene (5 bases). The CDR3 has 16 residues. The germline gives CDR1 DFQATT, CDR2 SNEGSKA (reference sequence). Trimming removed 3 bases from V and 2 bases from J, with 18 bases in between. Here the CDR3 reads CSARGVSAAYTDTQYF. The CDR3 DNA reads as TGCAGTGCTAGGGGTGTCTCAGCGGCCTACACAGATACGCAGTATTTT.

The chain joins TRBV7-9 to TRBJ1-2; D is uncertain. V was pared by 5 bases and J by 8 bases, with 9 bases between. The CDR3 has 11 amino acids. Germline V CDR1 and CDR2: SEHNR, FQNEAQ (reference sequence). The CDR3: CASSESIGYTF. CDR3 sequence (DNA): TGTGCCAGCAGCGAAAGTATCGGCTACACCTTC.

The rearrangement uses TRBV19 and TRBJ1-1; possible D gene TRBD1, 5 bases. The CDR3 is made up of 13 amino acids. The V gene lost 4 bases and the J gene lost 4 bases, with 10 bases spanning the gap. Germline values: CDR1 LNHDA, CDR2 SQIVND (reference sequence). CDR3 sequence reads: CASSTGSGTEAFF. DNA for the CDR3: TGTGCCAGTAGTACAGGGTCGGGCACTGAAGCTTTCTTT.

This clonotype was seen many times. V is TRBV20-1 and J is TRBJ2-1, with TRBD2 identical over 12 bases. Trimming at V came to 0 bases and at J to 12 bases, leaving 12 bases not matched to a gene. The germline V gene encodes CDR1 DFQATT and CDR2 SNEGSKA (reference sequence). This CDR3 contains 16 residues. CDR3 coding DNA: TGCAGTGCTAGAGAGGCCCCAGCTCTAGCGGGGGGGTTGCAGTTCTTC. Encoded protein: CSAREAPALAGGLQFF.

This clonotype was observed a handful of times. The gene calls are TRBV20-1 and TRBJ1-1; TRBD1 aligns across 7 bases. The CDR3 loop spans 17 amino acids. The J segment lost 0 bases and the V segment lost 3 bases, leaving 13 bases of the junction unmatched. Per the germline V gene, CDR1 is DFQATT and CDR2 is SNEGSKA (reference sequence). CDR3 loop: CSASPRWQGGLNTEAFF. CDR3 coding DNA: TGCAGTGCTAGCCCCAGGTGGCAGGGGGGTCTGAACACTGAAGCTTTCTTT.

This chain uses TRBV5-8 with TRBJ2-7; D is possibly TRBD2 (5 bases). This CDR3 has 13 amino acids. Trimming removed 2 bases at V and 6 bases at J, with 12 bases between. The germline CDR1 and CDR2 sequences are SGHTS and YDEGEE. CDR3 residues: CASSFSSAAEQYV. CDR3 bases: TGTGCCAGCAGCTTCTCGTCAGCGGCCGAGCAGTACGTC.